This entry lists 20 T cell receptor beta chains sequenced from one sample in a study of blood T cell repertoires in COVID-19. Using immunoSEQ multiplex PCR, the repertoire was profiled, and TCRdb retains in-frame clones only, with some absent. The repertoire holds around 190,000 clones, with roughly 87% as singletons. The source material was peripheral blood. The receptors shown here come from a man between 18 and 35 years old who had recovered from COVID-19.

The chain joins TRBV5-1 to TRBJ1-1; unclear D gene. Germline loops: CDR1 SGHRS, CDR2 YFSETQ. The V end was cut by 4 bases, the J end by 6 bases, with 13 bases between. CDR3 length: 13 amino acids. In DNA form, the CDR3 reads TGCGCCAGCAGCCCTGCGGAGGGTCCTGAAGCTTTCTTT. Translation gives CASSPAEGPEAFF.

This clone was detected many times. The CDR3 loop reads CASSQNRGEAFF. CDR3 in DNA: TGTGCCAGCAGCCAGAATAGGGGTGAAGCTTTCTTT. This chain joins TRBV14 and TRBJ1-1; D might be TRBD1 (5 bases). CDR3 length: 12 residues. V was trimmed by 3 bases and J by 7 bases, leaving 9 bases between them. Germline assignment: CDR1 SGHDN and CDR2 FVKESK.

This chain joins TRBV9 and TRBJ2-5; TRBD1 might be the D (6 bases). Trimming stripped 4 bases from V and 4 bases from J, with 14 bases between. The germline CDR1 and CDR2 sequences are SGDLS and YYNGEE. The CDR3 sequence is 14 residues long. This CDR3 reads CASSPSQGRETQYF. The CDR3 DNA reads TGTGCCAGCAGCCCGTCACAGGGCCGAGAGACCCAGTACTTC.

The chain joins TRBV19 to TRBJ1-4; 11 nucleotides agree with TRBD1. V shed 7 bases and J 7 bases; nucleotides not matched to a gene: 8. Germline lookup yields CDR1 LNHDA and CDR2 SQIVND (reference sequence). The CDR3 spans 15 residues. CDR3 sequence reads: CASNNGGTGGEKLFF. DNA of the CDR3: TGTGCCAGTAACAACGGAGGGACAGGGGGTGAAAAACTGTTTTTT. Together with reference TRBV19 and TRBJ1-4, the CDR3 gives the full variable domain: DGGITQSPKYLFRKEGQNVTLSCEQNLNHDAMYWYRQDPGQGLRLIYYSQIVNDFQKGDIAEGYSVSREKKESFPLTVTSAQKNPTAFYLCASNNGGTGGEKLFFGSGTQLSVL.

The chain uses TRBV30 and TRBJ2-6; D not certain. Trimming took off 5 bases at V and 0 bases at J, with 8 bases between the two ends. The CDR3 is 14 residues long. From germline, CDR1 is GTSNPN and CDR2 SVGIG (reference sequence). The CDR3 sequence: CAWEWSSGANVLTF. DNA of the CDR3: TGTGCCTGGGAGTGGAGCTCTGGGGCCAACGTCCTGACTTTC.

The J gene is TRBJ2-1, the V gene TRBV3-1 (or the pseudogene TRBV3-2); TRBD2 matches at 13 bases. The length of the CDR3 is 16 residues. Per germline, CDR1 LGHDT and CDR2 YNNKEL (reference sequence). Trimming cost V 3 bases and J 9 bases; bases outside gene matches: 8. The CDR3: CASSHPSGLAGVEQFF. The CDR3 DNA reads as TGTGCCAGCAGCCATCCCTCTGGACTAGCGGGAGTTGAGCAGTTCTTC.

This chain uses TRBV2 with TRBJ2-7; no firm D call. Germline V CDR1 and CDR2: SNHLY, FYNNEI. The CDR3 length is 13 residues. Trimming removed 4 bases from V and 6 bases from J, with 13 bases in between. The CDR3 DNA reads TGTGCCAGCAGTGCGCAGGTCTCAGCCGAGCAGTACTTC. Translating gives CASSAQVSAEQYF. Looking up the rest from reference TRBV2 and TRBJ2-7 gives the full variable domain: EPEVTQTPSHQVTQMGQEVILRCVPISNHLYFYWYRQILGQKVEFLVSFYNNEISEKSEIFDDQFSVERPDGSNFTLKIRSTKLEDSAMYFCASSAQVSAEQYFGPGTRLTVT.

The chain links TRBV6-5 to TRBJ1-4, with D tentatively TRBD1 (6 bases). V gave up 4 bases and J gave up 5 bases, with 11 bases separating them. Germline V gene sequence: CDR1 MNHEY, CDR2 SVGAGI. The CDR3 is 14 residues long. In DNA, the CDR3 is TGTGCCAGCAGTTGGACAGCGTCAAATGAAAAACTGTTTTTT. Residues: CASSWTASNEKLFF.

The chain has TRBV20-1 and TRBJ2-1; 8 bases are shared with TRBD2. Trimming removed 3 bases from V and 6 bases from J; junction bases left unmatched: 13. The germline V gene encodes CDR1 DFQATT and CDR2 SNEGSKA (reference sequence). The CDR3 runs to 16 residues. CDR3 region: CSASSSGSSDVNEQFF. In nucleotides, the CDR3 is TGCAGTGCTAGTTCCAGCGGGAGCAGTGACGTCAATGAGCAGTTCTTC.

V is TRBV24-1 and J is TRBJ2-5, with 10 bases identical to TRBD1. CDR3 length: 17 residues. Germline CDR1 reads KGHDR; CDR2 reads SFDVKD. The ends lost 3 bases at V and 3 bases at J; junction bases unmatched: 9. Here the CDR3 reads CATSDLRFGTGEETQYF. The CDR3 coding sequence is TGTGCCACCAGTGATCTGAGGTTCGGGACAGGGGAAGAGACCCAGTACTTC.

The chain combines TRBV7-9 with TRBJ1-3, with 7 bases fitting TRBD1. CDR1 and CDR2 (germline): SEHNR, FQNEAQ (reference sequence). V lost 3 bases and J lost 0; bases outside the gene matches: 2. The length of the CDR3 is 15 residues. The CDR3 nucleotides read TGTGCCAGCAGCTTTCAGGGGGGCTCTGGAAACACCATATATTTT. Translated, it gives CASSFQGGSGNTIYF. Variable domain in full (rest from reference TRBV7-9 and TRBJ1-3): DTGVSQNPRHKITKRGQNVTFRCDPISEHNRLYWYRQTLGQGPEFLTYFQNEAQLEKSRLLSDRFSAERPKGSFSTLEIQRTEQGDSAMYLCASSFQGGSGNTIYFGEGSWLTVV.

The gene calls are TRBV19 and TRBJ2-1; 12 bases map to TRBD2. The CDR3 runs to 17 residues. Trimming at V came to 4 bases and at J to 2 bases, leaving 6 bases not matched to a gene. Germline V gives CDR1 LNHDA, CDR2 SQIVND (reference sequence). The DNA of the CDR3 is TGTGCCAGTAGTACCTTTACTAGCGGGAGGCCCTACAATGAGCAGTTCTTC. This codes for CASSTFTSGRPYNEQFF. Drawing the rest from reference TRBV19 and TRBJ2-1, the complete variable domain is DGGITQSPKYLFRKEGQNVTLSCEQNLNHDAMYWYRQDPGQGLRLIYYSQIVNDFQKGDIAEGYSVSREKKESFPLTVTSAQKNPTAFYLCASSTFTSGRPYNEQFFGPGTRLTVL.

This clone was counted once. The chain carries TRBV10-2 and TRBJ2-1, with 8 positions matching TRBD2. V shed 3 bases and J 10 bases; nucleotides not matched to a gene: 5. The length of the CDR3 is 13 residues. The germline V gene encodes CDR1 WSHSY and CDR2 SAAADI. CDR3 region: CASSEGSGAEQFF. In DNA form, the CDR3 reads TGCGCCAGCAGTGAAGGTAGCGGGGCAGAGCAGTTCTTC.

The chain recombines TRBV12-3 or TRBV12-4 with TRBJ2-1; weak D call: TRBD2 (6 bases). The germline V and J ends were trimmed by 1 base and 7 bases, with 8 bases remaining between them. The CDR3 spans 13 residues. The CDR3 loop reads CASSLGGVNEQFF. In DNA, the CDR3 is TGTGCCAGCAGTTTAGGCGGGGTTAATGAGCAGTTCTTC.

The gene calls are TRBV9 and TRBJ2-3, with TRBD2 identical over 8 bases. Per germline, CDR1 SGDLS and CDR2 YYNGEE. The CDR3 has 18 amino acids. Trimming took 3 bases from V and 2 from J; bases not matched to a gene: 14. The chain's CDR3 is CASSAGFRLASPTDTQYF. The CDR3 DNA is TGTGCCAGCAGCGCCGGCTTTCGACTAGCGAGTCCCACAGATACGCAGTATTTT.

The genes are TRBV30 and TRBJ1-1; 9 nucleotides align to TRBD1. Trimming removed 2 bases from V and 4 bases from J; junction bases left unmatched: 5. The CDR3 totals 14 residues. Germline CDR1 and CDR2: GTSNPN and SVGIG (reference sequence). CDR3 amino acids: CAWSSGQGITEAFF. CDR3 bases: TGTGCCTGGAGTTCCGGACAGGGGATCACTGAAGCTTTCTTT.

The rearrangement uses TRBV5-8 and TRBJ2-3, with 8 bases matching TRBD2. The trim removed 2 bases at V and 1 base at J, leaving 6 bases unmatched. The CDR3 is made up of 16 amino acids. The germline V gene has CDR1 SGHTS and CDR2 YDEGEE. CDR3: CASSFGAGEGTDTQYF. DNA for the CDR3: TGTGCCAGCAGCTTTGGAGCGGGAGAGGGCACAGATACGCAGTATTTT.

The chain employs TRBV28 and TRBJ1-6, with 8 nucleotides matching TRBD1. Germline CDR1 is MDHEN and CDR2 is SYDVKM. Unmatched junction bases numbered 4, after V lost 5 bases and J lost 4 bases. The CDR3 is 15 residues long. Here the CDR3 reads CASSPRDRYNSPLHF. CDR3 DNA sequence: TGTGCCAGCAGTCCCAGGGACAGGTATAATTCACCCCTCCACTTT.

This chain connects TRBV14 to TRBJ2-7, with 8 bases identical to TRBD2. Germline CDR1 is SGHDN and CDR2 is FVKESK. This CDR3 contains 15 residues. With V trimmed by 1 base and J by 8 bases, 10 bases remained unmatched. For the CDR3, the DNA is TGTGCCAGCAGCCAAGCTGCGGGAGGAAGCGAAAAGCAGTACTTC. Translating gives CASSQAAGGSEKQYF.

V usage is TRBV6-5 and J usage is TRBJ2-2; 8 nucleotides agree with TRBD2. The V gene end was trimmed by 6 bases and the J gene end by 4 bases; junction bases not matched to a gene: 1. Germline V CDR1 and CDR2: MNHEY, SVGAGI. There are 13 residues in the CDR3. The CDR3 bases are TGTGCCAGCAGGCGGGAGGCCACCGGGGAGCTGTTTTTT. This translates into CASRREATGELFF.